One and the same sample provided the 16 T cell receptor beta chains below, sequenced in a study of blood T cell repertoires in COVID-19. Assay used: immunoSEQ multiplex PCR; TCRdb lists only in-frame clones, some missing. This table has fewer than 90,000 clones, 90% appearing once. Sequencing was performed on peripheral blood. These receptors were obtained from an elderly woman with active COVID-19.

The chain couples TRBV7-3 to TRBJ2-6, with a weak D call TRBD2 (5 bases). This CDR3 comprises 17 residues. Germline V lookup: CDR1 SGHTA, CDR2 FQGTGA. V was trimmed by 5 bases and J by 0 bases, leaving 14 bases between them. CDR3 in amino acids: CASSAAASPSGANVLTF. The CDR3 DNA sequence: TGTGCCAGCAGCGCCGCGGCTAGCCCCTCTGGGGCCAACGTCCTGACTTTC.

The CDR3 nucleotides are TGCGCCAGCATACTACGGACCGGGACAGGGCAGGTTCCTGGTGTCTACGAGCAGTACTTC. It yields the protein CASILRTGTGQVPGVYEQYF. The V and J genes are TRBV10-2 and TRBJ2-7; 9 nucleotides line up with TRBD1. J gave up 3 bases and V 7 bases, and 25 bases lay outside the gene matches. The germline CDR1 and CDR2 sequences are WSHSY and SAAADI. This CDR3 is 20 amino acids long.

This clone has only one observation. V and J are TRBV4-3 and TRBJ2-2; 9 nucleotides match TRBD1. The CDR3 totals 16 residues. The V gene end was trimmed by 1 base and the J gene end by 3 bases; junction bases not matched to a gene: 3. Per the germline V gene, CDR1 is LGHNA and CDR2 is YSLEER. CDR3 nucleotide sequence: TGCGCCAGCAGCCAAGTTGGACAGGGGTACACCGGGGAGCTGTTTTTT. Its protein product is CASSQVGQGYTGELFF.

V gene TRBV19 combines with J gene TRBJ1-4; no reliable D call. CDR3 length equals 18 residues. Per the germline V gene, CDR1 is LNHDA and CDR2 is SQIVND (reference sequence). The germline V and J ends were trimmed by 5 bases and 3 bases, with 22 bases remaining between them. In nucleotides, the CDR3 is TGTGCCAGTAGTCCACTCGCGGAGGCCCGGTTCGCTAATGAAAAACTGTTTTTT. As protein: CASSPLAEARFANEKLFF.

V and J are TRBV28 and TRBJ2-1; maybe TRBD2 (7 bases). Germline V gene lookup returns CDR1 MDHEN and CDR2 SYDVKM. V was clipped by 11 bases and J by 7 bases, with 27 bases between them. The CDR3 has 16 residues. CDR3 sequence reads: CACASFLAGALNEQFF. CDR3 DNA sequence: TGTGCCTGCGCTTCTTTTTTGGCGGGGGCCTTAAATGAGCAGTTCTTC.

This clone turned up a few times. The rearrangement links TRBV10-3 to TRBJ2-7, with a tentative D call TRBD1 (6 bases). Germline V gives CDR1 ENHRY, CDR2 SYGVKD. Trimming took off 6 bases at V and 5 bases at J, with 11 bases between the two ends. The CDR3 consists of 12 residues. CDR3 sequence reads: CAISRGLDEQYF. Here the CDR3 DNA reads TGTGCCATCAGCAGGGGTTTGGACGAGCAGTACTTC.

The chain joins TRBV7-9 to TRBJ1-5; 7 nucleotides line up with TRBD1. With V trimmed by 4 bases and J by 2 bases, 5 bases remained unmatched. Germline V gene data show CDR1 as SEHNR and CDR2 as FQNEAQ (reference sequence). The CDR3 covers 15 residues. In DNA, the CDR3 is TGTGCCAGCAGCTCTCCAGGGGGTGGCAATCAGCCCCAGCATTTT. Amino acid sequence: CASSSPGGGNQPQHF.

Only one count was recorded for this clone. The chain is built from TRBV9 and TRBJ1-1; D is unresolved. Looked up from germline, CDR1 is SGDLS and CDR2 is YYNGEE. The V gene lost 4 bases and the J gene lost 4 bases, with 11 bases spanning the gap. The CDR3 is made up of 13 amino acids. CDR3 protein: CASSPQSGTEAFF. The DNA for the CDR3 is TGTGCCAGCAGCCCTCAATCGGGCACTGAAGCTTTCTTT.

The chain is built from TRBV20-1 and TRBJ2-7, with no clear D. CDR1 and CDR2 from the germline V gene are DFQATT and SNEGSKA (reference sequence). This CDR3 has 10 residues. V dropped 3 bases and J dropped 4 bases, with 4 bases sitting between them. This CDR3 reads CSARRYEQYF. The CDR3 DNA follows: TGCAGTGCTAGGAGGTACGAGCAGTACTTC.

This chain joins TRBV7-9 and TRBJ2-3, with a tentative D call TRBD1 (5 bases). This CDR3 has 13 amino acids. Germline-derived CDR1 and CDR2 are SEHNR and FQNEAQ (reference sequence). Trimming took 5 bases from V and 8 from J, leaving 14 bases between them. DNA of the CDR3: TGTGCCAGCAGCGCCAGGGAATGGGGTACGCAGTATTTT. Translated: CASSAREWGTQYF.

This sequence joins TRBV11-1 and TRBJ2-7; D perhaps matches TRBD2 (5 bases). Germline CDR1 and CDR2: SGHAT and FQDESV (reference sequence). The CDR3 contains 14 residues. V lost 3 bases and J 2 bases, leaving 11 bases between the germline ends. The CDR3 nucleotides are TGTGCCAGCAGCTTCGGCAGCGGAACCTACGAGCAGTACTTC. It encodes CASSFGSGTYEQYF.

The table lists this clone with a few counts. V gene TRBV11-2 combines with J gene TRBJ1-2, with TRBD1 matching 8 bases. There are 17 residues in the CDR3. The germline V gene has CDR1 SGHAT and CDR2 FQNNGV. V lost 1 base, J lost 2 bases, and 9 bases stayed unmatched. The CDR3, as DNA: TGTGCCAGCAGCTTAGGTACCGGGACAGGAGTCAACTATGGCTACACCTTC. It yields the protein CASSLGTGTGVNYGYTF.

CDR3 amino acids: CAWSGRVGDEQFF. Here the CDR3 DNA reads TGTGCCTGGAGCGGGCGGGTAGGTGATGAGCAGTTCTTC. V is TRBV30 and J is TRBJ2-1; TRBD2 might be the D (5 bases). Per germline, CDR1 GTSNPN and CDR2 SVGIG (reference sequence). The ends were cut back, 3 bases at V and 8 bases at J, with 14 bases in the middle. This CDR3 comprises 13 residues.

The V gene is TRBV4-2, the J gene TRBJ2-2; 9 nucleotides match TRBD2. The CDR3 has 17 amino acids. From germline, CDR1 is LGHNA and CDR2 YNFKEQ. Trimming cost V 4 bases and J 0 bases; bases outside gene matches: 6. CDR3 sequence (DNA): TGTGCCAGCAGCCGAGGTCTAGCGGGACCGAACACCGGGGAGCTGTTTTTT. Its translation: CASSRGLAGPNTGELFF.

CDR3 DNA: TGTGCCAGCAGTGTGGTGGGGGGGGGCACTGAAGCTTTCTTT. Translation gives CASSVVGGGTEAFF. The V call is TRBV6-4, the J call TRBJ1-1; D possibly corresponds to TRBD1 (5 bases). Trimming shortened V by 4 bases and J by 4 bases, and 13 bases separated the two germline ends. The CDR3 extends over 14 amino acids. Germline CDR1 reads MRHNA; CDR2 reads SNTAGT.

This clone has only one observation. This chain's CDR3 is CASSVYRGPNEKLFF. CDR3 coding DNA: TGTGCCAGCAGCGTCTACAGGGGTCCTAATGAAAAACTGTTTTTT. The rearrangement joins TRBV7-2 to TRBJ1-4, with 7 bases identical to TRBD1. Germline CDR1 SGHTA, CDR2 FQGNSA. CDR3 length: 15 residues. With 5 bases clipped from V and 3 bases from J, the junction kept 6 bases outside the gene matches.